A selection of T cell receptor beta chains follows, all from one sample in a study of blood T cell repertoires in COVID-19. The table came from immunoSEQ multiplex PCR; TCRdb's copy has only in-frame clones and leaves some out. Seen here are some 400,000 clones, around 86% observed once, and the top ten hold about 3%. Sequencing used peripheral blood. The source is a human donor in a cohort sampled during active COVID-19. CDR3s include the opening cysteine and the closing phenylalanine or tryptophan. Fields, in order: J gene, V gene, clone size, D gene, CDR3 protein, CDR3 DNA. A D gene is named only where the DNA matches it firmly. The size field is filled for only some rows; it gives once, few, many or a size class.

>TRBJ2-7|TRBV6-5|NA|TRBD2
CASTLAGGGEQYF
TGTGCCAGCACCCTAGCGGGGGGGGGCGAGCAGTACTTC
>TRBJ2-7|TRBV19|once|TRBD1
CASTLGQGGEQYF
TGTGCCAGTACCTTAGGACAGGGAGGTGAGCAGTACTTC
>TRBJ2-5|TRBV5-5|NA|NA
CASSLGQGLETQYF
TGTGCCAGCAGCTTGGGTCAGGGGCTCGAGACCCAGTACTTC
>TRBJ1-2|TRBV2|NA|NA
CASQHPIYGYTF
TGTGCCAGCCAACACCCGATTTATGGCTACACCTTC
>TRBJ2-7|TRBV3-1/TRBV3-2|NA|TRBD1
CASSRDRGHEQYF
TGTGCCAGCAGCCGGGACAGGGGCCACGAGCAGTACTTC
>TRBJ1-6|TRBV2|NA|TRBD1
CASSQQGARDSPLHF
TGTGCCAGCAGTCAACAGGGGGCGCGAGATTCACCCCTCCACTTT
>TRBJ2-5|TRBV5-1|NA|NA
CASSLAGGETQYF
TGCGCCAGCAGCTTGGCCGGGGGAGAGACCCAGTACTTC
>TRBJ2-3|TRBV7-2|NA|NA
CASSTDSKGTDTQYF
TGTGCCAGCAGCACCGACTCGAAGGGCACAGATACGCAGTATTTT
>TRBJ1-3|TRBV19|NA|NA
CASSIISPSGNTIYF
TGTGCCAGTAGTATAATTAGTCCATCAGGAAACACCATATATTTT
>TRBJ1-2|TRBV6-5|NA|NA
CASRTTLDSIPTF
TGTGCCAGCAGAACGACTTTGGACAGCATCCCCACCTTC
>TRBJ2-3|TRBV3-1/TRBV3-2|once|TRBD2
CASSQEGTSGGLSTDTQYF
TGTGCCAGCAGCCAAGAGGGCACTAGCGGGGGGCTGAGCACAGATACGCAGTATTTT
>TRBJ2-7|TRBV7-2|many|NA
CASTSGVSYEQYF
TGTGCCAGCACCTCAGGGGTTTCCTACGAGCAGTACTTC
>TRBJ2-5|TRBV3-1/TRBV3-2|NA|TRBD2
CASSPGTSGAETQYF
TGTGCCAGCAGCCCCGGGACTAGCGGGGCAGAGACCCAGTACTTC
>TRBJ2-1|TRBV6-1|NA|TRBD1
CASSEGGQVHNEQFF
TGTGCCAGCAGTGAAGGGGGACAGGTCCACAATGAGCAGTTCTTC
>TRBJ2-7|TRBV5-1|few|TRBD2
CASSLVLAGAHEQYF
TGCGCCAGCAGCTTGGTACTAGCGGGAGCCCACGAGCAGTACTTC
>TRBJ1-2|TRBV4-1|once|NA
CASSQTTINYGYTF
TGCGCCAGCAGCCAAACGACAATCAACTATGGCTACACCTTC
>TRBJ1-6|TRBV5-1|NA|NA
CASSLRDIAYNSPLHF
TGCGCCAGCAGCTTGAGGGACATTGCCTATAATTCACCCCTCCACTTT
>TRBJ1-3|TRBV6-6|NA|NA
CASSYGGVDNTIYF
TGTGCCAGCAGTTACGGAGGGGTCGATAACACCATATATTTT
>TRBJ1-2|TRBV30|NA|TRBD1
CAWSVQGFASYTF
TGTGCCTGGAGTGTACAGGGGTTTGCGAGCTACACCTTC
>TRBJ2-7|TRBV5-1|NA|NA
CASSFIRMAGQLEQYF
TGCGCCAGCAGCTTTATCCGGATGGCAGGGCAGCTCGAGCAGTACTTC
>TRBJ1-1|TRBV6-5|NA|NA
CASRPHLRGTEAFF
TGTGCCAGCAGGCCACACCTAAGGGGCACTGAAGCTTTCTTT
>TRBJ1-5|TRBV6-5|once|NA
CASRAGQTHQPQHF
TGTGCCAGCAGAGCCGGACAGACCCATCAGCCCCAGCATTTT
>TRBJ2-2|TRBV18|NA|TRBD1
CASSLSRDRRTGELFF
TGTGCCAGCTCACTAAGCCGGGACAGACGGACCGGGGAGCTGTTTTTT
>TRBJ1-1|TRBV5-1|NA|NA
CASRSFGQGENTEAFF
TGCGCCAGCCGCAGCTTCGGGCAGGGTGAGAACACTGAAGCTTTCTTT
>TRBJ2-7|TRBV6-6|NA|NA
CASTRGSEFYEQYF
TGTGCCAGCACGAGGGGGAGCGAATTTTACGAGCAGTACTTC
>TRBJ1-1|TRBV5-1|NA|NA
CASSLGGNTEAFF
TGCGCCAGCAGCTTGGGAGGGAACACTGAAGCTTTCTTT
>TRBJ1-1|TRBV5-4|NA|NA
CASTLRGDTEAFF
TGTGCCAGCACCTTACGGGGGGACACTGAAGCTTTCTTT
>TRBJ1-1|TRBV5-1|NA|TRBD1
CASSWDRSNTEAFF
TGCGCCAGCAGCTGGGACAGATCCAACACTGAAGCTTTCTTT
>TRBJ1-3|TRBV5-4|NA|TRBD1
CASSGTGGLRNTIYF
TGTGCCAGCAGCGGGACAGGGGGTCTCAGAAACACCATATATTTT
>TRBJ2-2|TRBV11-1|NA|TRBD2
CASSRSRLAGAGELFF
TGTGCCAGCAGCCGCAGCAGACTAGCGGGAGCCGGGGAGCTGTTTTTT
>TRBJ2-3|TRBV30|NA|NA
CAWSSASKTDTQYF
TGTGCCTGGAGTTCGGCTAGCAAGACAGATACGCAGTATTTT
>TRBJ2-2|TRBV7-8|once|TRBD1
CASSSGQAGELFF
TGTGCCAGCAGCTCCGGACAGGCCGGGGAGCTGTTTTTT
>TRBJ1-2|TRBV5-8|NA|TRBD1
CASSRTGVYGYTF
TGTGCCAGCAGCCGGACAGGGGTCTATGGCTACACCTTC
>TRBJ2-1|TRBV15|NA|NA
CATSRDELQGKNEQFF
TGTGCCACCAGCAGAGATGAGCTGCAGGGGAAGAATGAGCAGTTCTTC